These T cell receptor beta chains were read from a single sample in a study of T-cell reconstitution after alpha-beta-depleted transplantation in children. MiXCR, applied by TCRdb to the PCR reads, yields one record per CDR3 protein. The table lists 180,000 or so distinct CDR3 sequences, roughly 6.3% of them singletons. Sequenced here: PBMCs, sampled before TCRalphabeta/CD19-depleted stem cell transplant. These receptors originate from a girl less than two years old with combined immunodeficiency, due to receive a stem cell transplant. The CDR3 runs from the conserved cysteine through the conserved F or W. The order of the fields is V gene, CDR3 protein.

v_gene: TRBV18; CDR3aa: CASSLKRGSYYNEQFF
v_gene: TRBV7-2; CDR3aa: CASSFHRVLNTEAFF
v_gene: TRBV29-1; CDR3aa: CSVCSGDTYEQYF
v_gene: TRBV7-9; CDR3aa: CASSQPRQGGTEAFF
v_gene: TRBV18; CDR3aa: CASSPPEKKLFF
v_gene: TRBV29-1; CDR3aa: CSVVTQVLYEQYF
v_gene: TRBV9; CDR3aa: CASSVGGQGIGDTQYF
v_gene: TRBV29-1; CDR3aa: CSARGLENTQYF
v_gene: TRBV5-1; CDR3aa: CASSAGQAIIYNEQFF
v_gene: TRBV20-1; CDR3aa: CSAGLAGLNEQFF
v_gene: TRBV2; CDR3aa: CASSEIGLGVNQPQHF
v_gene: TRBV5-1; CDR3aa: CASQGGGAVNEQFF
v_gene: TRBV5-6; CDR3aa: CASSRWTGASEQYF
v_gene: TRBV29-1; CDR3aa: CSAGGNTYEQYF
v_gene: TRBV6-5; CDR3aa: CASSSGLAVNEQFF
v_gene: TRBV6-1; CDR3aa: CASSLRGGETQYF
v_gene: TRBV9; CDR3aa: CASSAHPTGADTQYF
v_gene: TRBV5-1; CDR3aa: CASSSGSTVNEQFF
v_gene: TRBV20-1; CDR3aa: CSARDHGRALNEQFF
v_gene: TRBV20-1; CDR3aa: CSARALTGGLNSPLHF
v_gene: TRBV30; CDR3aa: CAWSVGTHTDTQYF
v_gene: TRBV20-1; CDR3aa: CCAEGEREGSYNEQFF
v_gene: TRBV28; CDR3aa: CASSSRDFTDTQYF